This entry concerns a single T cell receptor beta chain. The data stem from a study of T cell responses to AZD1222 COVID-19 vaccine. This CDR3 spans 14 amino acids. Germline assignment: CDR1 LGHDT and CDR2 YNNKEL (reference sequence). Between the trimmed V and J ends, which lost 5 bases and 7 bases, there was a span of 15 bases. Libraries were prepared by immunoSEQ multiplex PCR; TCRdb keeps only in-frame clonotypes and omits some of them. This sample carries 150,000 to 200,000 clones, 85% to 95% of them seen once, and the ten largest clones take more than 1.1%. The source was peripheral blood, collected on day 0 of AZD1222 vaccination. The chain carries TRBV3-1 (or the pseudogene TRBV3-2) and TRBJ1-5; D not certain. The source of this sequence is an adult in good health. CDR3 residues: CASSSQDVGQPQHF. The CDR3 nucleotides read TGTGCCAGCAGCTCTCAAGACGTAGGGCAGCCCCAGCATTTT.